The T cell receptor beta chain described here comes from a study of human T cells and chemical hapten exposure. On the study more broadly: Sensitization employed 2% DPC on approximately 2 cm by approximately 2 cm of upper inner arm skin. How much TCR each sample yielded varied, mostly because pooled library volumes differed slightly.

This clonotype was picked up many times. Described time point: pre-sensitization, week 0. Documented treatment: therapeutic diphenylcyclopropenone sensitization with weekly scalp DPC. The V end was cut by 3 bases, the J end by 4 bases, with 17 bases between. CDR1 SGHKS and CDR2 YYEKEE come from the germline V gene (reference sequence). This CDR3 comprises 15 residues. TCRdb analysed the RACE reads with MiXCR anew, one entry per CDR3 protein. The table lists 380,000 or so distinct CDR3 sequences, 4.5% to 7% of them singletons. The source material was whole blood, sampled in connection with sensitization to the hapten diphenylcyclopropenone (DPC). The sequence was collected from a woman in her late teens or twenties with alopecia areata. Some clones in this sample may be carry-over from other donors' samples. The J gene is TRBJ2-7, the V gene TRBV5-5, with D perhaps TRBD1 or TRBD2 (5 bases each). CDR3 residues: CASSSVGAEGYEQYF. The CDR3 DNA sequence: TGTGCCAGCAGCTCCGTTGGGGCCGAGGGTTACGAGCAGTACTTC. The full variable domain, its missing parts supplied by reference TRBV5-5 and TRBJ2-7, is DAGVTQSPTHLIKTRGQQVTLRCSPISGHKSVSWYQQVLGQGPQFIFQYYEKEERGRGNFPDRFSARQFPNYSSELNVNALLLGDSALYLCASSSVGAEGYEQYFGPGTRLTVT.